Shown below are 10 T cell receptor beta chains from a single sample sequenced in a study of T cell changes during pregnancy in multiple sclerosis. The protocol was immunoSEQ multiplex PCR, while the TCRdb copy is restricted to in-frame clones and leaves out a portion. The sample has around 73,000 clones, approximately 92% seen once. Source: peripheral blood, taken in the third trimester of pregnancy. The receptors stem from a female donor in good health, enrolled as a control in a pregnancy study.

V is TRBV2 and J is TRBJ2-3, with 8 bases that match TRBD2. Trimming removed 5 bases from V and 3 bases from J; junction bases left unmatched: 7. Germline CDR1 reads SNHLY; CDR2 reads FYNNEI. The CDR3 spans 15 residues. CDR3 sequence reads: CASSTIGGATDTQYF. The CDR3 DNA reads TGTGCCAGCAGTACAATCGGGGGGGCGACAGATACGCAGTATTTT.

In its sample, this clone was seen once. The rearrangement links TRBV9 to TRBJ2-1, with TRBD1 as a possible D gene (6 bases). Trimming pared 4 bases from V and 4 bases from J, leaving 21 bases between. Germline V CDR1 and CDR2: SGDLS, YYNGEE. This CDR3 has 17 amino acids. CDR3 sequence reads: CASSPRLGADKYNEQFF. CDR3 bases: TGTGCCAGCAGCCCCCGTTTGGGGGCGGATAAATACAATGAGCAGTTCTTC.

The chain couples TRBV5-1 to TRBJ2-7, with TRBD2 identical over 13 bases. CDR3 length equals 17 residues. After removal of 4 bases from V and 1 base from J, the junction contained 8 bases not matched to a gene. Germline V lookup: CDR1 SGHRS, CDR2 YFSETQ. CDR3 nucleotides: TGCGCCAGCAGCCGGAGGGGGACTAGCGGGGTTTCCTACGAGCAGTACTTC. As protein: CASSRRGTSGVSYEQYF.

The CDR3 DNA reads as TGTGCCAGTAGTATGATTCCGGGGATGGCAAACACTGAAGCTTTCTTT. Translating gives CASSMIPGMANTEAFF. The chain employs TRBV19 and TRBJ1-1; no definite D call. Germline V CDR1 and CDR2: LNHDA, SQIVND (reference sequence). Trimming left V 3 bases short and J 2 bases short, with 16 bases between. The length of the CDR3 is 16 residues.

The chain uses TRBV7-3 and TRBJ2-1; D perhaps matches TRBD2 (5 bases). V was pared by 0 bases and J by 5 bases, with 11 bases between. Germline V gene data show CDR1 as SGHTA and CDR2 as FQGTGA. The CDR3 consists of 15 residues. The CDR3 DNA sequence: TGTGCCAGCAGCTTAACGAGCGGTTCTCACAATGAGCAGTTCTTC. This sequence encodes CASSLTSGSHNEQFF.

The chain employs TRBV15 and TRBJ1-5, with a weak D call TRBD1 (6 bases). V was pared by 2 bases and J by 7 bases, with 15 bases between. Germline lookup yields CDR1 LNHNV and CDR2 YYDKDF (reference sequence). CDR3 length: 15 residues. CDR3 residues: CATSRNRVLRQPQHF. The CDR3 DNA reads as TGTGCCACCAGCAGAAACAGGGTGCTGAGGCAGCCCCAGCATTTT.

The rearrangement joins TRBV7-6 to TRBJ1-5, with D possibly TRBD1 on 5 matching bases. CDR1 is SGHVS and CDR2 is FNYEAQ in the germline V gene. CDR3 length: 13 residues. V was trimmed by 5 bases and J by 4 bases, leaving 9 bases between them. CDR3: CASSRTLNQPQHF. The CDR3 DNA follows: TGTGCCAGCAGCCGGACACTTAATCAGCCCCAGCATTTT.

The chain is built from TRBV20-1 and TRBJ2-7; D gene unclear. Germline V gene lookup returns CDR1 DFQATT and CDR2 SNEGSKA (reference sequence). CDR3 length: 11 residues. Trimming took 5 bases from V and 4 from J, leaving 9 bases between them. CDR3 DNA: TGCAGTGCTGTGTCCGGGTACGAGCAGTACTTC. It encodes CSAVSGYEQYF.

This rearrangement joins TRBV5-3 to TRBJ2-2; D is unresolved. TRBV5-3 is labeled an ORF, and its function is uncertain. The CDR3 extends over 13 amino acids. Trimming left V 2 bases short and J 5 bases short, with 7 bases between. The CDR3 DNA follows: TGTGCCAGAAGCTTCAGTTGGACCGGGGAGCTGTTTTTT. This translates into CARSFSWTGELFF.

This rearrangement joins TRBV28 to TRBJ1-1, with 7 bases that match TRBD1. V shed 2 bases, J shed 0 bases, and the junction held 0 bases outside the gene matches. The CDR3 is 14 amino acids. Germline CDR1 reads MDHEN; CDR2 reads SYDVKM. The chain's CDR3 is CASSLGTVNTEAFF. CDR3 DNA sequence: TGTGCCAGCAGTTTAGGGACAGTGAACACTGAAGCTTTCTTT.